This TCR beta chain was captured in a study of CD8 T cells in Susac syndrome. Germline CDR1 and CDR2: SGHRS and YFSETQ. This CDR3 region has 16 residues. V was clipped by 3 bases and J by 1 base, with 16 bases between them. RNA in amounts of about 0.5 to 1 ug was reverse transcribed with random hexamers. TCRdb passed the immunoSEQ multiplex PCR reads through MiXCR, listing each CDR3 protein once. This table has 180,000 or so distinct CDR3 sequences, around 94% appearing once. This clonotype was seen once. Through negative isolation, CD4+ and CD8+ T cells were obtained, while TEMRA cells were enriched using FACS.

The chain couples TRBV5-1 to TRBJ2-5, with D perhaps matching TRBD1 (5 bases). This receptor was obtained from a human donor in good health. The material sequenced was CD4+ T cells from PBMCs. CDR3 in amino acids: CASSYQLTGAQETQYF. The CDR3 nucleotides read TGCGCCAGCAGCTACCAGTTAACAGGTGCCCAAGAGACCCAGTACTTC.